This T cell receptor beta chain was profiled in a study of cytomegalovirus exposure and HLA in healthy donors. Study-wide findings and caveats: Some public TCRs appeared in many individuals, while most sequences were rare. The study listed roughly 150 cytomegalovirus-associated TCR beta chains. Reports credit the classifier with highly specific, highly sensitive diagnosis of cytomegalovirus status.

The donors were members of the validation cohort comprising some 130 subjects, separate from the approximately 630-subject first cohort. V gave up 3 bases and J gave up 0 bases; unmatched junction bases: 6. The CDR3 is 17 residues long. The germline CDR1 and CDR2 sequences are SGHRS and YFSETQ. The table lists this clone with a count of one. Antigen specificity is unknown. TCRdb keeps only in-frame clones here, not all; method: immunoSEQ multiplex PCR. The sample includes 57,000 or so clones, roughly nine tenths of them seen just once. V gene TRBV5-1 combines with J gene TRBJ2-7, with 13 bases aligning to TRBD2. The sequence derives from a woman aged 25 to 39 in good health and CMV-seronegative. The specimen was PBMCs. CDR3 sequence (DNA): TGCGCCAGCAGCTGGGGACTAGCGGGACAAGGCTCCTACGAGCAGTACTTC. Translation gives CASSWGLAGQGSYEQYF.